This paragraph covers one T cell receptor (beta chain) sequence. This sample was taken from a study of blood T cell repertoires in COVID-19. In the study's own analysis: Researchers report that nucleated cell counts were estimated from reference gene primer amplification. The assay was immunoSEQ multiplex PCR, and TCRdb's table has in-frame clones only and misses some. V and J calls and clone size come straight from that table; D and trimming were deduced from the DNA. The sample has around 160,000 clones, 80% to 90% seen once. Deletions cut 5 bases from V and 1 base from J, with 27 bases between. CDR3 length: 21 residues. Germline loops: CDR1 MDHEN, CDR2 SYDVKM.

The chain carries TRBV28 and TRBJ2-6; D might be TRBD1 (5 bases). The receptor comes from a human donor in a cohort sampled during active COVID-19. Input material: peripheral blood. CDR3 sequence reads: CASSPYAGKITGTSGANVLTF. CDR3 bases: TGTGCCAGCAGTCCTTACGCAGGGAAGATAACAGGAACATCTGGGGCCAACGTCCTGACTTTC.